This entry lists 2 T cell receptor beta chains sequenced from one sample in a study of human T cells and chemical hapten exposure. TCRdb redid the calling of the RACE reads with MiXCR, one entry per CDR3 protein. The data show 300,000 to 400,000 distinct CDR3 sequences, 4% to 6% seen once. Time point: pre-sensitization, week 0. As for treatment: therapeutic diphenylcyclopropenone sensitization with weekly scalp DPC. The sequencing used whole blood, collected in connection with sensitization to the hapten diphenylcyclopropenone (DPC). These receptors came from a woman between 45 and 60 years old with alopecia areata. Some clones in this sample may be carry-over from other donors' samples.

DNA of the CDR3: TGTGCCAGCAGTTACGACAGGGCCTCCTACAATGAGCAGTTCTTC. Its translation is CASSYDRASYNEQFF. The chain joins TRBV6-6 to TRBJ2-1; TRBD1 agrees at 7 bases. Germline-derived CDR1 and CDR2 are MNHNY and SVGAGI (reference sequence). The V gene end was trimmed by 2 bases and the J gene end by 0 bases; junction bases not matched to a gene: 1. The CDR3 consists of 15 residues.

The sample holds many counts of this clonotype. The chain uses TRBV20-1 and TRBJ2-4; 13 bases are a match to TRBD2. V gave up 5 bases and J gave up 5 bases; unmatched junction bases: 3. Germline V gene data show CDR1 as DFQATT and CDR2 as SNEGSKA (reference sequence). The CDR3 runs 14 residues. The CDR3 bases are TGCAGTGCTGGAGGACTAGCGGGGGAAAACATTCAGTACTTC. Translated: CSAGGLAGENIQYF.